This record looks at one T cell receptor (beta chain) sequence and its context. The CDR3 totals 17 residues. Germline V lookup: CDR1 SGHVS, CDR2 FQNEAQ. Trimming cost V 1 base and J 0 bases; bases outside gene matches: 9. Selected positively for CCR7 and CD45RO-negative, naive CD8 cells excluded terminally differentiated effector memory CD45RA+ cells. Method: immunoSEQ multiplex PCR; TCRdb's copy keeps in-frame clones and lacks some. The data contain under 700,000 clones, about 95% of them seen just once; the ten biggest clones take up over 0.1%. This sample is drawn from a study of shared clonotypes between healthy human individuals.

The V and J genes are TRBV7-8 and TRBJ2-7, with 7 bases fitting TRBD2. The sample comprised naive CD8+ T cells sorted from blood. The sequence derives from a woman in her 30s in good health. The chain's CDR3 is CASSLGGGREDSYEQYF. In nucleotides, the CDR3 is TGTGCCAGCAGCTTAGGGGGGGGTCGGGAGGACTCCTACGAGCAGTACTTC.